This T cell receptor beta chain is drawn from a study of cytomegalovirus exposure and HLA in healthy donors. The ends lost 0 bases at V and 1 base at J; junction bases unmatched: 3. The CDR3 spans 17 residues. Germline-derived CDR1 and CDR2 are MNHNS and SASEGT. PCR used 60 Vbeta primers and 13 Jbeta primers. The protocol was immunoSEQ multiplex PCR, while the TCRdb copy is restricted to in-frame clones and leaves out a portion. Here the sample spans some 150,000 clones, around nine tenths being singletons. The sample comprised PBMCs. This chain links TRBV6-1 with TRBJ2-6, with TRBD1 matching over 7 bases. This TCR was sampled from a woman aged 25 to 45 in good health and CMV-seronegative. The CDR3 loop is CASSEAPGGSGANVLTF. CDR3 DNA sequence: TGTGCCAGCAGTGAAGCCCCAGGGGGTTCTGGGGCCAACGTCCTGACTTTC.